The text below deals with one T cell receptor (beta chain). Its cognate antigen has yet to be identified. No base-level quality is on record; no much larger clone is a single base apart. The data derive from a study of PD-1 blockade in classical Hodgkin lymphoma (dated by TCRdb to the early 2020s). In terms of the full investigation: Nivolumab dosing was 3 mg/kg intravenously every 2 weeks, continuing until either disease progression or unacceptable toxicity. The study used CyTOF and TCR beta sequencing to define a peripheral blood immune signature of response to PD-1 blockade in classical Hodgkin lymphoma.

The CDR3 sequence holds 14 residues, the cysteine and phenylalanine included. Of the read, only the CDR3 DNA is kept; its 42 bases are in frame from base 1. Looking up the germline V gene yields CDR1 SQVTM and CDR2 ANQGSEA. V is reduced by 3 bases and J by 0 bases, leaving a spacing of 9 bases between them. Findings and caveats that apply to the study as a whole: Baseline TCR diversity was reported to be lower in newly diagnosed patients than in healthy donors, and even lower in relapsed/refractory patients. Trial patients achieving complete response had baseline diversity similar to newly diagnosed patients, whereas partial responders and progressors had significantly lower diversity. By C4D1, a significant rise was seen in CD4+ TCR diversity but not in CD8+ TCR diversity (p=0.0027 vs p=0.16), and the rise was most apparent among complete responders (p=0.02). Lower diversity was observed in patients in whom nivolumab was started less than 1 year after ASCT, and these patients were excluded from later analyses so that confounding by immune reconstitution would be avoided. The study was restricted to a single clinical trial cohort, and the causes of repertoire differences, possibly disease activity or prior therapy, were left undefined.

Sample time point, as interpreted from the label and publication: cycle 4 day 1 (C4D1), after 6 weeks of nivolumab. All trial patients had relapsed after autologous stem cell transplantation, with cohorts A, B and C differing in prior brentuximab vedotin exposure. The trial cohort included around 60 patients with relapsed/refractory classical Hodgkin lymphoma, and each patient had a best overall response of complete response, partial response or progressive disease. Single-agent nivolumab was administered to trial patients in the multi-cohort phase II CheckMate 205 trial. Best overall response was determined by an independent review committee according to the 2007 International Working Group response criteria. Trial PBMCs were collected just before the start of nivolumab (C1D1) and during therapy at cycle 2 day 1 and cycle 4 day 1. Peripheral blood was collected in 8 mL Vacutainer Cell Preparation Tubes, from which PBMCs were isolated by centrifugation and then cryopreserved.

The Qiagen DNeasy kit was used to extract genomic DNA from unsorted PBMCs and from the negatively selected CD4+ and CD8+ fractions. TCR beta CDR3 regions were amplified by immunoSEQ multiplex PCR using primers annealing to V and J segments. A synthetic immune receptor repertoire was used to minimize amplification bias, and any residual bias was removed computationally once sequencing was done. On the authors' methods: Custom Python scripts were used to quantify repertoire diversity as the Shannon entropy index. Unsorted, CD4+ and CD8+ repertoires were analyzed separately, except for combined analyses in which CD4+ and CD8+ sequences were merged in silico. Clonal expansion was defined as a frequency increase of at least 2-fold after treatment compared with C1D1, and clones undetected at baseline were assigned a pseudocount of 0.5. Clones with 0 or 1 copy at C1D1 were defined as singleton clones, while clones with 2 or more copies were defined as non-singleton clones. Clones expanded in unsorted samples were labelled as CD4+, CD8+ or unknown by matching protein sequences in sorted samples from the same patient. Wilcoxon tests on paired samples were used to test changes in diversity from C1D1 to C4D1. Sourced from immuneACCESS, this table was stored by TCRdb with only in-frame sequences that have V and J called. A share of the clones is absent; for the studies checked, an unresolved V gene accounts for under half, and the remainder has no known explanation. Clone size and the V and J calls come from that table; the DNA yielded D and trimming. This sample gives nearly 50,000 clones in total; about 80% of them show up just once. Jointly, the top ten make up about an eighth of the sample.

The receptor chain draws on TRBV29-1 and TRBJ2-1; the best D guess is TRBD2, with 5 bases matching. The sequenced sample was peripheral blood mononuclear cells (PBMCs), obtained before the fourth cycle of nivolumab. This receptor was obtained from a human donor with classical Hodgkin lymphoma. The CDR3 here reads CSVEADFSYNEQFF. The sequenced DNA: TGCAGCGTTGAGGCGGACTTCTCCTACAATGAGCAGTTCTTC.